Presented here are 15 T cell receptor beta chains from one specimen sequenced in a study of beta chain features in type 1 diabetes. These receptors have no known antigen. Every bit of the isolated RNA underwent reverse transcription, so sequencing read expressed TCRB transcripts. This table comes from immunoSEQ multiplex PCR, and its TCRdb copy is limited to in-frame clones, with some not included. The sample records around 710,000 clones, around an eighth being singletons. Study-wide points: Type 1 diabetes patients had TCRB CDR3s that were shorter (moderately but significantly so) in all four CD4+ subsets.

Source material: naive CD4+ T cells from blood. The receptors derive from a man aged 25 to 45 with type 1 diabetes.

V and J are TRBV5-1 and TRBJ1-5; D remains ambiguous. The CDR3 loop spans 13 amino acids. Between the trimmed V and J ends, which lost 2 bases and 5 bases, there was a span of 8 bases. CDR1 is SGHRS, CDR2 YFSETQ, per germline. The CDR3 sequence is CASSFMVDQPQHF. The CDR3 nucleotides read TGCGCCAGCAGCTTTATGGTCGATCAGCCCCAGCATTTT.

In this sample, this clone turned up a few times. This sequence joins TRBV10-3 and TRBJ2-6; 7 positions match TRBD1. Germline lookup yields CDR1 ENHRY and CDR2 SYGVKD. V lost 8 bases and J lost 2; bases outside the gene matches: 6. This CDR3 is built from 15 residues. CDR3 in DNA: TGTGCCATCGGCGGACAGGCGGCTGGGGCCAACGTCCTGACTTTC. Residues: CAIGGQAAGANVLTF.

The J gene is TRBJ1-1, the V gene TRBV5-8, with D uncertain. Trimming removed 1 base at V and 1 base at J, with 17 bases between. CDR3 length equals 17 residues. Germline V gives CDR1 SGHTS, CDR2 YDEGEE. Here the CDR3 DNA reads TGTGCCAGCAGCTTGTTACGGTTCGTTACAGCGAACACTGAAGCTTTCTTT. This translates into CASSLLRFVTANTEAFF.

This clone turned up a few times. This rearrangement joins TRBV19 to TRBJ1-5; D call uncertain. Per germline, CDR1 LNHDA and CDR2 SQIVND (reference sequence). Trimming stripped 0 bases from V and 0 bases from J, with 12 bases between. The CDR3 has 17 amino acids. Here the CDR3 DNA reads TGTGCCAGTAGTATAGAGGGCAGTCTCCATAGCAATCAGCCCCAGCATTTT. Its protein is CASSIEGSLHSNQPQHF.

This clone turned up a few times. This CDR3 reads CASTLGDRGYEQYF. DNA for the CDR3: TGTGCCAGCACCCTGGGGGACAGGGGCTACGAGCAGTACTTC. This sequence joins TRBV5-5 and TRBJ2-7; 10 nucleotides agree with TRBD1. Trimming at V came to 6 bases and at J to 3 bases, leaving 6 bases not matched to a gene. This CDR3 comprises 14 residues. Germline CDR1 is SGHKS and CDR2 is YYEKEE (reference sequence).

The CDR3 spells CASSQARVNYGYTF. In DNA, the CDR3 is TGTGCCAGCAGCCAAGCCAGGGTCAACTATGGCTACACCTTC. The chain employs TRBV14 and TRBJ1-2, with D possibly TRBD1 on 5 matching bases. The CDR3 has 14 residues. CDR1 is SGHDN and CDR2 is FVKESK in the germline V gene. Trimming stripped 1 base from V and 2 bases from J, with 8 bases between.

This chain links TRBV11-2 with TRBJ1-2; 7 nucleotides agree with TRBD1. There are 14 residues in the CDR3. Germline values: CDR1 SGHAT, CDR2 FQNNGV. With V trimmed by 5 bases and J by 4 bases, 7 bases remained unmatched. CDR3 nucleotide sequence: TGTGCCAGCAGCCCAAGGGACAGCCGCTATGGCTACACCTTC. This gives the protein CASSPRDSRYGYTF.

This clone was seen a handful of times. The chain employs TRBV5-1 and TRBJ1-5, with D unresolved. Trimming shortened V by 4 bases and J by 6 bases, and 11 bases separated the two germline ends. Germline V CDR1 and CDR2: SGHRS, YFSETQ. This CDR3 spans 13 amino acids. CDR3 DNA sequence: TGCGCCAGCAGCCCCCGCCCAGGTCAGCCCCAGCATTTT. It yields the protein CASSPRPGQPQHF. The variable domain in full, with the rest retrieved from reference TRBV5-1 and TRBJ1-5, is KAGVTQTPRYLIKTRGQQVTLSCSPISGHRSVSWYQQTPGQGLQFLFEYFSETQRNKGNFPGRFSGRQFSNSRSEMNVSTLELGDSALYLCASSPRPGQPQHFGDGTRLSIL.

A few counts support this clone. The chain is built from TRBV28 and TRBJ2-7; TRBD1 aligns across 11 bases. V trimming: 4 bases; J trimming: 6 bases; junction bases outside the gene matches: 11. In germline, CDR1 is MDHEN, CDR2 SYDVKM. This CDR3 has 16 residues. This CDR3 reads CASSSPGDRGDGEQYF. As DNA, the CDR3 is TGTGCCAGCAGTTCGCCCGGGGACAGGGGGGACGGCGAGCAGTACTTC.

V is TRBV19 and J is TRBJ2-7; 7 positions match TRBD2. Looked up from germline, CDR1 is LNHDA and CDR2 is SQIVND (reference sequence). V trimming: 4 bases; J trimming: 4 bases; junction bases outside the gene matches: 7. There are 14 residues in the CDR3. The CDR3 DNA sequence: TGTGCCAGTAGTAGCGGGGGTGATCCTTACGAGCAGTACTTC. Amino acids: CASSSGGDPYEQYF. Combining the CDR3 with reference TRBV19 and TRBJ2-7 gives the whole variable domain DGGITQSPKYLFRKEGQNVTLSCEQNLNHDAMYWYRQDPGQGLRLIYYSQIVNDFQKGDIAEGYSVSREKKESFPLTVTSAQKNPTAFYLCASSSGGDPYEQYFGPGTRLTVT.

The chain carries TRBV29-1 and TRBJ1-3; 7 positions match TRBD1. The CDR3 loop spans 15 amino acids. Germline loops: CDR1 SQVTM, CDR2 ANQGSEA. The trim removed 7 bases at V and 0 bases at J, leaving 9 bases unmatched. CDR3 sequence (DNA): TGCAGCGCTCGGACAGGCTCTAGCTCTGGAAACACCATATATTTT. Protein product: CSARTGSSSGNTIYF.

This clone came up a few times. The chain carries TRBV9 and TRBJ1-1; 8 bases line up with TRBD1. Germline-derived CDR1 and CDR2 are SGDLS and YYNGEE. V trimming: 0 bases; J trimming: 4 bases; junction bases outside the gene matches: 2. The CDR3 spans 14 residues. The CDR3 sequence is CASSVVTGGTEAFF. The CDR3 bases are TGTGCCAGCAGCGTAGTAACAGGGGGCACTGAAGCTTTCTTT.

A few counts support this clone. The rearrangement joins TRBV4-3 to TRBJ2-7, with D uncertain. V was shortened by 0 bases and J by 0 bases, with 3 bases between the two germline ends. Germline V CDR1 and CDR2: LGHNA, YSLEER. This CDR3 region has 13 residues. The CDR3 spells CASSQDHSYEQYF. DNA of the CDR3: TGCGCCAGCAGCCAAGATCACTCCTACGAGCAGTACTTC.

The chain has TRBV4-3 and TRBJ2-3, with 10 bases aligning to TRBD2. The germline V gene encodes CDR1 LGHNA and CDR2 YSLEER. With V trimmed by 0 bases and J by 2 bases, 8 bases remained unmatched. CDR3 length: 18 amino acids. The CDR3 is CASSQDLASGGATDTQYF. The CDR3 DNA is TGCGCCAGCAGCCAAGACCTCGCGAGCGGGGGGGCCACAGATACGCAGTATTTT.

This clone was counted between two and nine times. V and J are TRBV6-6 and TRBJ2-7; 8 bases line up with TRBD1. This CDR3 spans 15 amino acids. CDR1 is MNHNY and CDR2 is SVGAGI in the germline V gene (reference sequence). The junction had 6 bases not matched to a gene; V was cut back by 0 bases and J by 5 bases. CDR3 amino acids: CASSYSQGAVDEQYF. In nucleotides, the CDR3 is TGTGCCAGCAGTTACTCGCAGGGGGCAGTAGACGAGCAGTACTTC.